This T cell receptor (beta chain) was recorded in a study of PD-1 blockade in classical Hodgkin lymphoma. The patients all showed relapse after autologous stem cell transplantation, while their brentuximab vedotin exposure varied. The patients, who had relapsed/refractory classical Hodgkin lymphoma, achieved best responses of complete response, partial response or progressive disease. The repertoire was sequenced with immunoSEQ multiplex PCR; TCRdb's copy has only in-frame clones and lacks some. The sample yields about 24,000 clones, around three quarters seen once. Notes on this clone: Antigen: not known.

J gave up 6 bases and V 4 bases, and 11 bases lay outside the gene matches. The CDR3 runs 16 residues. Germline lookup yields CDR1 MNHEY and CDR2 SVGAGI. General study points: Newly diagnosed patients had baseline TCR diversity that was reportedly lower than that of healthy donors.

This clonotype originated in a human donor with classical Hodgkin lymphoma. The chain carries TRBV6-5 and TRBJ2-1, with TRBD1 identical over 8 bases. Sequences were derived from peripheral blood mononuclear cells (PBMCs), sampled before the second cycle of nivolumab. The CDR3 reads CASSSGRTGLGNEQFF. The DNA of the CDR3 is TGTGCCAGCAGTTCAGGCCGGACAGGGCTTGGCAATGAGCAGTTCTTC.